This TCR beta chain was sequenced during a study of TIL therapy for anti-PD-1-resistant metastatic lung cancer. The ends lost 6 bases at V and 4 bases at J; junction bases unmatched: 4. The germline V gene encodes CDR1 MDHEN and CDR2 SYDVKM. The CDR3 spans 14 residues. Time point described: pre-treatment sample, taken before nivolumab and TIL therapy. Stage 4 NSCLC adults joined between late 2017 and January 2020. The libraries were made with immunoSEQ v3. TCRdb's copy holds only in-frame clones and misses some; the assay was immunoSEQ multiplex PCR. The profile shows about 60,000 clones, around 63% of them singletons.

The input for sequencing was blood, taken at baseline. The source is a person aged 25 to 79 with non-small cell lung cancer. The chain carries TRBV28 and TRBJ2-2, with 8 bases lining up with TRBD1. The CDR3 region has the DNA TGTGCCAGCAGGACGACAGGGGTCACCGGGGAGCTGTTTTTT. This sequence encodes CASRTTGVTGELFF.